At least ten counts were recorded for the clone carrying this T cell receptor beta chain. Its antigen is unidentified. The sample is drawn from a study of neurological immune-mediated disorders. Study observations and caveats: The greatest degree of TCR clonal expansion was observed in HTLV-1-associated myelopathy, with the lowest in multiple sclerosis, below that of healthy controls.

One entry per CDR3 protein, called by TCRdb with MiXCR from the 5' RACE reads. The table lists around 33,000 distinct CDR3 sequences, more than 6.5% of them singletons. Sequenced material: PBMCs. This sequence originates from a woman in her thirties or forties in good health.

In nucleotides, the CDR3 is TGTGCCAGCAGTTTCACGGCGTTAAACTCCTACGAGCAGTACTTC. Protein product: CASSFTALNSYEQYF. The chain couples TRBV27 to TRBJ2-7; unclear D gene. V was clipped by 3 bases and J by 0 bases, with 12 bases between them. This CDR3 is 15 amino acids long. Germline CDR1 MNHEY, CDR2 SMNVEV (reference sequence).